The clone carrying this TCR beta chain was seen only a few times. Clones were sequenced by immunoSEQ multiplex PCR, and TCRdb holds only the in-frame ones, with some missing. The sample lists around 300,000 clones; roughly 88% were seen once. Treatment of the sample: about 20 received Ad26.COV2.S at low or high dose, single or two shots; about 5 received placebo; per-sample allocation not given. Sampling was performed 63 days after the first vaccine or placebo injection. The data were taken from a study of Ad26.COV2.S vaccination and SARS-CoV-2 variants. The trim removed 3 bases at V and 0 bases at J, leaving 2 bases unmatched. Germline V gene data show CDR1 as SGHRS and CDR2 as YFSETQ. This CDR3 spans 17 amino acids.

The clonotype originates from a person aged 18-60 years who received the Ad26.COV2.S COVID-19 vaccine or a placebo. The sample in question was peripheral blood, obtained in a trial of Ad26.COV2.S vaccine versus placebo. This rearrangement joins TRBV5-1 to TRBJ2-2; 13 nucleotides agree with TRBD2. The CDR3 nucleotides read TGCGCCAGCAGCTGGACTAGCGGGAGCCCGAACACCGGGGAGCTGTTTTTT. Protein: CASSWTSGSPNTGELFF. The full variable domain, with the rest looked up from reference TRBV5-1 and TRBJ2-2, is KAGVTQTPRYLIKTRGQQVTLSCSPISGHRSVSWYQQTPGQGLQFLFEYFSETQRNKGNFPGRFSGRQFSNSRSEMNVSTLELGDSALYLCASSWTSGSPNTGELFFGEGSRLTVL.